The 11 T cell receptor beta chains below all came from one sample that was sequenced in a study of cytomegalovirus exposure and HLA in healthy donors. Researchers ran the PCR with 60 Vbeta and 13 Jbeta primers. Sequencing used immunoSEQ multiplex PCR; TCRdb keeps in-frame clones, though not all of them. The sample consists of fewer than 200,000 clones, around 86% of them appearing once. The sequenced sample was PBMCs. These receptors originate from a girl aged 2 to 10 in good health and CMV-seropositive.

The V and J genes are TRBV7-3 and TRBJ2-1; 12 bases match TRBD2. The CDR3 is 16 residues long. Germline V gene sequence: CDR1 SGHTA, CDR2 FQGTGA. With V trimmed by 5 bases and J by 4 bases, 6 bases remained unmatched. The CDR3 sequence is CASSPRGLAGYNEQFF. The CDR3 coding sequence is TGTGCCAGCAGCCCACGGGGACTAGCGGGTTACAATGAGCAGTTCTTC.

The V gene is TRBV28, the J gene TRBJ2-3, with 8 nucleotides matching TRBD2. This CDR3 has 16 amino acids. The V and J ends lost 5 bases and 2 bases, in that order; junction bases with no gene match: 9. From germline, CDR1 is MDHEN and CDR2 SYDVKM. The DNA of the CDR3 is TGTGCCAGCAGTCCAAATACGGGGGGGTACACAGATACGCAGTATTTT. It is translated as CASSPNTGGYTDTQYF.

The chain links TRBV4-2 to TRBJ2-7; D uncertain. V shed 4 bases and J shed 5 bases, with 12 bases lying between them. This CDR3 has 13 amino acids. In germline, CDR1 is LGHNA, CDR2 YNFKEQ. CDR3 in DNA: TGTGCCAGCAGCCTTTCCGACTTCGACGAGCAGTACTTC. It specifies CASSLSDFDEQYF.

For this clone: The same CDR3 is also encoded by other DNA sequences in this sample. The chain recombines TRBV10-3 with TRBJ2-5, with 10 positions matching TRBD2. The CDR3 covers 16 residues. The J segment lost 2 bases and the V segment lost 3 bases, leaving 6 bases of the junction unmatched. CDR1 and CDR2 from the germline V gene are ENHRY and SYGVKD. CDR3 protein: CAISDRSGRGQETQYF. CDR3 nucleotide sequence: TGTGCCATCAGTGATAGGAGCGGGAGGGGTCAAGAGACCCAGTACTTC.

V gene TRBV28 combines with J gene TRBJ1-5; 7 bases agree with TRBD1. The ends lost 6 bases at V and 1 base at J; junction bases unmatched: 9. The CDR3 extends over 16 amino acids. Germline assignment: CDR1 MDHEN and CDR2 SYDVKM. CDR3 in DNA: TGTGCCAGCAGCTCAAGACAGGGCTGGAGCAATCAGCCCCAGCATTTT. As protein: CASSSRQGWSNQPQHF.

The chain couples TRBV2 to TRBJ2-3; 9 nucleotides align to TRBD2. J lost 2 bases, V lost 8 bases, and 5 bases had no gene match. There are 14 residues in the CDR3. Looked up from germline, CDR1 is SNHLY and CDR2 is FYNNEI. The DNA for the CDR3 is TGTGCCAGCGCAAGACTAGCGGACACAGATACGCAGTATTTT. This encodes CASARLADTDTQYF.

V gene TRBV6-4 combines with J gene TRBJ2-3; 11 bases align to TRBD2. The CDR3 loop spans 15 amino acids. J lost 4 bases, V lost 5 bases, and 5 bases had no gene match. Germline loops: CDR1 MRHNA, CDR2 SNTAGT. CDR3 coding DNA: TGTGCCAGCAGTCCAACTAGCGGGAGCCCAGATACGCAGTATTTT. The encoded protein is CASSPTSGSPDTQYF.

This chain uses TRBV14 with TRBJ1-1, with a tentative D call TRBD1 (5 bases). The CDR3 is 13 amino acids. Trimming took off 1 base at V and 7 bases at J, with 10 bases between the two ends. The germline V gene encodes CDR1 SGHDN and CDR2 FVKESK. The CDR3 bases are TGTGCCAGCAGCCAAGGTCTAGACAGTGAAGCTTTCTTT. The encoded protein is CASSQGLDSEAFF.

The chain employs TRBV2 and TRBJ2-2, with D tentatively TRBD1 (6 bases). Germline loops: CDR1 SNHLY, CDR2 FYNNEI. The CDR3 sequence is 13 residues long. The ends were cut back, 7 bases at V and 7 bases at J, with 13 bases in the middle. The CDR3, as DNA: TGTGCCAGCAATTGGGGGCGGAACGGGGAGCTGTTTTTT. Amino acid sequence: CASNWGRNGELFF.

The V and J genes are TRBV9 and TRBJ2-5, with 7 bases matching TRBD2. Looked up from germline, CDR1 is SGDLS and CDR2 is YYNGEE. Trimming took 2 bases from V and 7 from J; bases not matched to a gene: 5. This CDR3 region has 13 residues. The CDR3 coding sequence is TGTGCCAGCAGCGTCGGCGGGGGAGGGACCCAGTACTTC. This encodes CASSVGGGGTQYF.

The J gene is TRBJ2-2, the V gene TRBV19, with 8 positions matching TRBD2. After removal of 7 bases from V and 4 bases from J, the junction contained 11 bases not matched to a gene. Germline lookup yields CDR1 LNHDA and CDR2 SQIVND (reference sequence). CDR3 length equals 16 residues. CDR3 sequence: CASTNPGTSTTGELFF. Written as DNA, the CDR3 is TGTGCCAGTACCAACCCCGGGACTAGTACCACCGGGGAGCTGTTTTTT.